Below, one T cell receptor beta chain is given with its context. There is no known antigen for this receptor. No base qualities exist here, and no much larger clone lies one base off it. The record originates from a study of blood T cell repertoires in COVID-19 (dated by TCRdb to the early 2020s). Regarding the complete study: Collaborator samples came from the United States, Italy and Spain and covered acute and convalescent phases of COVID-19. Where available, HLA class I and class II types were taken from metadata supplied by the sample provider and were not determined by assay-based typing. Subjects who had been exposed to COVID-19, were actively infected with it, or had recovered from it provided the deeply sampled blood TCRbeta repertoires that made up the dataset. The prospective study material was composed of cDNA or gDNA derived from T cells, B-cell-depleted T cells, or PBMCs. The repertoires were made available in a free public database intended to serve as a resource for research on the immune response to SARS-CoV-2. The samples were drawn from two sources: the first 160 participants of the ongoing ImmuneRACE study, and fewer than 1,500 subjects contributed by 6 global collaborators. Nearly every sample came with metadata listing a de-identified subject ID, COVID-19 status, age in years and sex. The investigation overall reported the following: The quantity of clinical and demographic metadata differed by source and by participant and was supplied without curation.

Counted from cysteine to phenylalanine, this CDR3 has 17 amino acids. Just the 51-base CDR3 DNA is kept, in frame starting at base 1. From a lookup of the germline V gene, CDR1 and CDR2 are SGHNT and YENEEA. Trimming costs V 0 bases and J 0 bases, and their ends lie 13 bases apart. Collaborating institutions collected whole blood in K2EDTA tubes following their own protocols. For TCRbeta analysis, collaborators shipped samples as frozen whole blood, isolated PBMCs, or DNA extracted from either of those sample types. TCRbeta CDR3 regions were amplified from genomic DNA by means of the immunoSEQ Assay, a bias-controlled multiplex PCR. As for the original processing: The number of nucleated cells in each sample was estimated from the amplification of reference gene primers within the assay. Sequence reads were collapsed and filtered to measure the absolute abundance of every unique TCRbeta CDR3 rearrangement. For each sample, productive Simpson clonality was calculated by taking the square root of Simpson's diversity index across productive rearrangements. Not all clones reach the TCRdb copy of this immuneACCESS table, which keeps in-frame sequences only. Checked studies attribute under half of the gap to unresolved V genes and leave the rest unexplained. The V and J calls and clone size are taken from that table; D and trimming were inferred from the DNA. The sample data list roughly 41,000 clones, and more than 75% of these were observed just once. The top ten constitute 4.5% to 5% of the sample.

Sequenced material: peripheral blood. This receptor was identified in a human donor in a cohort sampled during active COVID-19. This chain joins TRBV11-3 to TRBJ2-3, with no confident D gene call. This receptor carries the CDR3 CASSLDLRASSTDTQYF. The base sequence is TGTGCCAGCAGCTTAGATCTGAGAGCGAGTAGCACAGATACGCAGTATTTT.